One and the same sample provided the 18 T cell receptor beta chains below, sequenced in a study of blood T cell repertoires in COVID-19. Measured with immunoSEQ multiplex PCR; TCRdb has only the in-frame clones, and not every one. The sample has approximately 180,000 clones, 70% to 90% seen once. The sequenced material came from peripheral blood. The receptors here all came from a human donor with active or convalescent COVID-19. The donor label of this sample is uncertain.

Note on this clone: One end of the junction does not line up with germline, which may come from a read error. The chain joins TRBV2 to TRBJ2-7; a weak D match, TRBD2 (6 bases). The CDR3 extends over 11 amino acids. Germline CDR1 is SNHLY and CDR2 is FYNNEI. The CDR3: CASARDSRLEF. DNA for the CDR3: TGTGCCAGTGCCCGGGACTCCCGCCTAGAATTC.

This rearrangement joins TRBV5-3 to TRBJ2-7; tentatively, D is TRBD2 (6 bases). TRBV5-3 is treated as an ORF (open reading frame) with a function not yet certain. With 6 bases removed from V and 1 base from J, the gap between germline ends came to 11 bases. There are 13 residues in the CDR3. CDR3 sequence (DNA): TGTGCCAGAACCGGGGAGGAGTCCTACGAGCAGTACTTC. Its translation is CARTGEESYEQYF.

The chain has TRBV3-1 (or the pseudogene TRBV3-2) and TRBJ2-3, with TRBD2 matching 7 bases. The germline CDR1 and CDR2 sequences are LGHDT and YNNKEL (reference sequence). The CDR3 is 14 residues long. J lost 2 bases, V lost 4 bases, and 3 bases had no gene match. The CDR3 loop is CASSPSGYTDTQYF. Written as DNA, the CDR3 is TGTGCCAGCAGCCCTAGCGGTTACACAGATACGCAGTATTTT.

The chain carries TRBV6-5 and TRBJ2-2, with D perhaps matching TRBD1 (5 bases). From germline, CDR1 is MNHEY and CDR2 SVGAGI. With 6 bases removed from V and 7 bases from J, the gap between germline ends came to 12 bases. CDR3 length: 13 residues. CDR3 DNA: TGTGCCAGCAGCCTAAGGGGCCTCGGGGAGCTGTTTTTT. Translated: CASSLRGLGELFF.

This chain connects TRBV18 to TRBJ1-1, with 7 bases identical to TRBD1. Germline-derived CDR1 and CDR2 are KGHSH and LQKENI. The CDR3 totals 14 residues. The junction had 4 bases not matched to a gene; V was cut back by 2 bases and J by 4 bases. The CDR3 DNA reads TGTGCCAGCTCACCAAGTGGGACAGTCACTGAAGCTTTCTTT. It specifies CASSPSGTVTEAFF.

This clone was observed once. V gene TRBV6-4 combines with J gene TRBJ1-2, with 12 bases aligning to TRBD1. Unmatched junction bases numbered 8, after V lost 2 bases and J lost 7 bases. CDR1 is MRHNA, CDR2 SNTAGT, per germline. This CDR3 is built from 16 residues. The CDR3 coding sequence is TGTGCCAGCAGTGACACTGCCGGGACAGGGGGCGGTGGCTACACCTTC. As protein: CASSDTAGTGGGGYTF.

V usage is TRBV7-3 and J usage is TRBJ1-6, with D possibly matching TRBD1 (5 bases). The CDR3 totals 15 residues. CDR1 and CDR2 (germline): SGHTA, FQGTGA. Trimming took off 5 bases at V and 6 bases at J, with 14 bases between the two ends. In DNA form, the CDR3 reads TGTGCCAGCAGCCAGGGAGGAGGTCGTAATTCACCCCTCCACTTT. It is translated as CASSQGGGRNSPLHF.

V gene TRBV24-1 combines with J gene TRBJ2-2, with TRBD2 identical over 10 bases. The germline V gene encodes CDR1 KGHDR and CDR2 SFDVKD. The length of the CDR3 is 17 residues. J lost 6 bases, V lost 1 base, and 7 bases had no gene match. The CDR3 DNA reads as TGTGCCACCAGTGATTTAGCGGGGGGGCCCGGAGCCGGGGAGCTGTTTTTT. It is translated as CATSDLAGGPGAGELFF.

The chain links TRBV6-2 or TRBV6-3 to TRBJ2-7; 13 nucleotides align to TRBD2. Germline V gene data show CDR1 as MNHEY and CDR2 as SVGEGT. The V segment lost 2 bases and the J segment 5 bases; nucleotides outside the gene matches: 6. CDR3 size: 16 residues. The CDR3 region is CASSYGLAGESHEQYF. The CDR3 region has the DNA TGTGCCAGCAGTTACGGACTAGCGGGAGAGAGCCACGAGCAGTACTTC.

CDR3 sequence reads: CASTRAPGNTIYF. The CDR3 DNA reads as TGTGCCAGTACGCGAGCTCCTGGAAACACCATATATTTT. J is TRBJ1-3 and V is TRBV19, with no clear D. Per germline, CDR1 LNHDA and CDR2 SQIVND (reference sequence). Trimming removed 7 bases at V and 2 bases at J, with 9 bases between. This CDR3 has 13 amino acids.

A remark on this clone: At one end the junction does not follow the germline gene, possibly because of a read error. The chain recombines TRBV7-7 with TRBJ2-1, with 11 bases lining up with TRBD2. The CDR3 spans 15 residues. Looked up from germline, CDR1 is SSHAT and CDR2 is FNYEAQ (reference sequence). CDR3 amino acids: CASSPLAGAKNEQFF. The CDR3 DNA is TGTGCTAGCAGCCCACTAGCGGGAGCAAAAAATGAGCAGTTCTTC.

DNA for the CDR3: TGTGCCAGCAGGACAGACAAATATGGCTACACCTTC. This encodes CASRTDKYGYTF. The J gene is TRBJ1-2, the V gene TRBV2; D may be TRBD1 (5 bases). This CDR3 is built from 12 residues. V lost 6 bases, J lost 5 bases, and 10 bases lay in between. Germline loops: CDR1 SNHLY, CDR2 FYNNEI.

The chain uses TRBV27 and TRBJ2-7, with TRBD1 matching over 8 bases. CDR1 is MNHEY, CDR2 SMNVEV, per germline (reference sequence). J was trimmed by 3 bases and V by 2 bases; bases with no gene match: 6. The CDR3 runs to 15 residues. CDR3 sequence: CASSLQGASVYEQYF. The CDR3 DNA is TGTGCCAGCAGTTTACAGGGGGCTAGTGTCTACGAGCAGTACTTC.

This clone was seen only a few times. The CDR3, as DNA: TGTGCCAGCAGCTTAGTTGGACAGGGGAATGGCTACACCTTC. This codes for CASSLVGQGNGYTF. The rearrangement links TRBV11-2 to TRBJ1-2; TRBD1 matches 9 bases. CDR1 SGHAT and CDR2 FQNNGV come from the germline V gene. This CDR3 is 14 amino acids long. V shed 1 base, J shed 6 bases, and the junction held 3 bases outside the gene matches.

The chain links TRBV29-1 to TRBJ2-1; tentative D call: TRBD2 (6 bases). The CDR3 sequence is 15 residues long. With 5 bases removed from V and 3 bases from J, the gap between germline ends came to 17 bases. Germline lookup yields CDR1 SQVTM and CDR2 ANQGSEA. The CDR3 protein is CSVTGGPSVYNEQFF. CDR3 nucleotide sequence: TGCAGCGTTACCGGAGGGCCTTCGGTCTACAATGAGCAGTTCTTC.

The chain employs TRBV18 and TRBJ2-1; 7 nucleotides line up with TRBD1. The CDR3 sequence is 14 residues long. Germline loops: CDR1 KGHSH, CDR2 LQKENI. This chain's CDR3 is CTTSDQQGPGEQFF. The CDR3 DNA reads TGTACGACCTCAGATCAACAGGGGCCCGGTGAGCAGTTCTTC.

The gene calls are TRBV29-1 and TRBJ2-3; D may be TRBD1 (6 bases). The CDR3 is 12 amino acids. Germline values: CDR1 SQVTM, CDR2 ANQGSEA. Trimming pared 7 bases from V and 0 bases from J, leaving 8 bases between. In DNA, the CDR3 is TGCAGCGACAGGGAAAGCACAGATACGCAGTATTTT. The encoded protein is CSDRESTDTQYF.

The J gene is TRBJ1-3, the V gene TRBV19; D is ambiguous. CDR1 and CDR2 from the germline V gene are LNHDA and SQIVND (reference sequence). With 7 bases removed from V and 0 bases from J, the gap between germline ends came to 31 bases. CDR3 length: 21 amino acids. The CDR3 loop reads CASTPRAASVRSRGSGNTIYF. The CDR3 nucleotides are TGTGCCAGTACCCCTCGGGCAGCCTCGGTCCGCTCCCGGGGCTCTGGAAACACCATATATTTT.